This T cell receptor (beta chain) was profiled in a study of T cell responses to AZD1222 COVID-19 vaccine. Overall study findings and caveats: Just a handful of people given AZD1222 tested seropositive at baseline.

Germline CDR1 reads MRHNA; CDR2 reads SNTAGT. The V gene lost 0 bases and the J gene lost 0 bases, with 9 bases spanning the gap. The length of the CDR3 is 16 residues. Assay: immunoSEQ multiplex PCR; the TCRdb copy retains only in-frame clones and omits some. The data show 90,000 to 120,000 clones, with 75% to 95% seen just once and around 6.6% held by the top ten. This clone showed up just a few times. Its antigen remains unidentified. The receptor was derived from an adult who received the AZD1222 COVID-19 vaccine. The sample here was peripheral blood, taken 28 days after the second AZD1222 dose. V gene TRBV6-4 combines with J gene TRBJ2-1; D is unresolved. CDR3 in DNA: TGTGCCAGCAGTGACTCAGGAGCGCGCTCCTACAATGAGCAGTTCTTC. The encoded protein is CASSDSGARSYNEQFF.